These 14 T cell receptor beta chains share one sample of origin, sequenced in a study of molecular identifiers for immune sequencing clone quantification. TCRdb re-derived calls from the PCR reads in MiXCR, one entry per CDR3 protein. The profile shows roughly 97,000 distinct CDR3 sequences, more than 20% of them singletons. Sample: naive CD8+ T cells from blood, with Jurkat cell RNA spiked in. Sample subset: FACS-sorted CD8+CD4-CCR7+CD45RA+ naive T cells. The receptors stem from a human donor in good health. Some libraries in this study had Jurkat cell RNA spiked in.

This clonotype was counted ten times or more. The chain carries TRBV7-9 and TRBJ2-5; D is uncertain. Trimming removed 4 bases at V and 5 bases at J, with 17 bases between. Per the germline V gene, CDR1 is SEHNR and CDR2 is FQNEAQ (reference sequence). CDR3 length: 15 residues. CDR3 amino acids: CASSSPVFGEETQYF. CDR3 DNA: TGTGCCAGCAGCTCTCCGGTTTTCGGCGAGGAGACCCAGTACTTC.

This clonotype was seen repeatedly, ten times or more. CDR3 bases: TGTGCCACCCAGCGGGAGAGTGGGTCCTACGAGCAGTACTTC. Translation gives CATQRESGSYEQYF. J is TRBJ2-7 and V is TRBV5-4; TRBD2 matches 8 bases. This CDR3 comprises 14 residues. J lost 1 base, V lost 9 bases, and 9 bases had no gene match. The germline V gene has CDR1 SGHNT and CDR2 YYREEE (reference sequence).

This clonotype was counted ten times or more. CDR3 protein: CASSFEREARNEQFF. Written as DNA, the CDR3 is TGTGCCAGCAGCTTCGAGCGGGAGGCCCGTAACGAGCAGTTCTTC. The rearrangement links TRBV7-2 to TRBJ2-1; 9 nucleotides line up with TRBD2. This CDR3 has 15 residues. In germline, CDR1 is SGHTA, CDR2 FQGNSA. Germline trimming cut 3 bases from V and 10 bases from J; bases unmatched to any gene: 10.

In its sample, this clonotype was seen many times. V and J are TRBV7-3 and TRBJ2-1, with D possibly being TRBD2 (6 bases). CDR1 and CDR2 from the germline V gene are SGHTA and FQGTGA. Deletions cut 5 bases from V and 9 bases from J, with 14 bases between. This CDR3 comprises 13 residues. The CDR3 loop is CASSALASSEQFF. CDR3 in DNA: TGTGCCAGCAGCGCGCTAGCGTCGAGTGAGCAGTTCTTC.

V usage is TRBV14 and J usage is TRBJ1-2; 8 bases match TRBD1. This CDR3 has 14 residues. V lost 3 bases and J lost 2; bases outside the gene matches: 2. Per the germline V gene, CDR1 is SGHDN and CDR2 is FVKESK. CDR3 protein: CASSHRTGNYGYTF. The CDR3, as DNA: TGTGCCAGCAGCCACCGGACAGGGAACTATGGCTACACCTTC.

The V gene is TRBV6-5, the J gene TRBJ2-7, with D maybe TRBD2 (6 bases). Germline CDR1 and CDR2: MNHEY and SVGAGI. Trimming took 7 bases from V and 6 from J, leaving 16 bases between them. The CDR3 consists of 13 residues. The CDR3 sequence: CASTDEGLREQYF. In nucleotides, the CDR3 is TGTGCCAGCACAGACGAGGGACTCCGCGAGCAGTACTTC.

This clonotype was seen at least ten times. The rearrangement uses TRBV29-1 and TRBJ1-1; 9 nucleotides line up with TRBD1. CDR1 is SQVTM, CDR2 ANQGSEA, per germline. With 4 bases clipped from V and 0 bases from J, the junction kept 3 bases outside the gene matches. The CDR3 runs 14 residues. CDR3 loop: CSVVGQGMNTEAFF. The CDR3 region has the DNA TGCAGCGTTGTAGGACAGGGGATGAACACTGAAGCTTTCTTT. The complete variable domain, with remaining parts taken from reference TRBV29-1 and TRBJ1-1, reads SAVISQKPSRDICQRGTSLTIQCQVDSQVTMMFWYRQQPGQSLTLIATANQGSEATYESGFVIDKFPISRPNLTFSTLTVSNMSPEDSSIYLCSVVGQGMNTEAFFGQGTRLTVV.

As for this clonotype: Being one base from a much bigger clone, this may be a read error. It is likely a read error, because the conserved phenylalanine at the end of the CDR3 is missing. This chain joins TRBV5-3 and TRBJ2-7; D is perhaps TRBD2 (5 bases). TRBV5-3 is sorted into the ORF group, with uncertain function. CDR3 length: 13 amino acids. The CDR3: CASSLGSDYEQYL. The DNA of the CDR3 is TGTGCCAGCAGCTTGGGGAGTGACTACGAGCAGTACCTC.

This clonotype was recorded many times. This chain uses TRBV9 with TRBJ2-3; TRBD2 agrees at 7 bases. CDR1 and CDR2 (germline): SGDLS, YYNGEE. The CDR3 covers 15 residues. The V gene end was trimmed by 3 bases and the J gene end by 2 bases; junction bases not matched to a gene: 6. The CDR3 sequence is CASSGGGSITDTQYF. The CDR3 nucleotides are TGTGCCAGCAGCGGGGGCGGGAGCATCACAGATACGCAGTATTTT.

This clonotype was observed many times. The chain employs TRBV29-1 and TRBJ2-1; 9 bases are shared with TRBD1. The CDR3 totals 18 residues. Per the germline V gene, CDR1 is SQVTM and CDR2 is ANQGSEA. The V gene end was trimmed by 7 bases and the J gene end by 4 bases; junction bases not matched to a gene: 20. The CDR3 DNA reads TGCAGCGGTGAGGGTGGGACAGGGATTTCAGTGGTGTACAATGAGCAGTTCTTC. As protein: CSGEGGTGISVVYNEQFF.

The J gene is TRBJ2-1, the V gene TRBV19; D remains unclear. The CDR3 loop spans 13 amino acids. CDR1 is LNHDA, CDR2 SQIVND, per germline (reference sequence). V was pared by 5 bases and J by 13 bases, with 18 bases between. CDR3 region: CASSQIDGVDQFF. In DNA form, the CDR3 reads TGTGCCAGTAGTCAAATAGATGGGGTGGATCAGTTCTTC.

This clonotype has a count of ten or more. This chain links TRBV12-3 or TRBV12-4 with TRBJ1-5; weak D call: TRBD1 (6 bases). V lost 3 bases and J lost 4, with 7 bases in between. This CDR3 comprises 13 residues. CDR3 DNA sequence: TGTGCCAGCAGTTTTGACAGGAATCAGCCCCAGCATTTT. It yields the protein CASSFDRNQPQHF.

This clonotype was observed at least ten times. The rearrangement uses TRBV6-5 and TRBJ2-7, with 8 positions matching TRBD1. V shed 4 bases, J shed 0 bases, and the junction held 2 bases outside the gene matches. Germline assignment: CDR1 MNHEY and CDR2 SVGAGI. This CDR3 has 14 amino acids. The CDR3 nucleotides read TGTGCCAGCAGTTCCACAGGGGGCTCCTACGAGCAGTACTTC. It encodes CASSSTGGSYEQYF.

Note on this clonotype: A much larger clone differs from this one at a single base, so this may be a read error. The CDR3, as DNA: TGCGCCAGCAGCCATGGGGGGCCTGGAAACACCATATATTTT. Translating it yields CASSHGGPGNTIYF. The chain joins TRBV4-3 to TRBJ1-3; possibly TRBD1 for D (6 bases). The CDR3 totals 14 residues. V lost 3 bases and J lost 2, with 8 bases in between. Per the germline V gene, CDR1 is LGHNA and CDR2 is YSLEER.